The 18 T cell receptor beta chains given below trace back to one sample, sequenced in a study of PD-1 blockade in classical Hodgkin lymphoma. As to time point: cycle 4 day 1 (C4D1), after more than five weeks of nivolumab. With no exception, relapse followed autologous stem cell transplantation in all patients, and brentuximab vedotin exposure varied. Purification of CD4+ T cells from thawed PBMCs was achieved by magnetic negative selection. The method was immunoSEQ multiplex PCR; TCRdb's version includes in-frame clones alone and lacks a portion of them. The sample shows fewer than 30,000 clones, around 79% of them seen only once. The material sequenced was CD4+ T cells from blood, taken before the fourth cycle of nivolumab. The receptor set was obtained from a human donor with classical Hodgkin lymphoma.

The rearrangement joins TRBV19 to TRBJ1-2; no firm D call. Germline CDR1 reads LNHDA; CDR2 reads SQIVND (reference sequence). The CDR3 runs to 11 residues. Trimming cost V 1 base and J 6 bases, with 3 bases left between them. The chain's CDR3 is CASSIADGYTF. The CDR3 nucleotides are TGTGCCAGTAGTATAGCGGATGGCTACACCTTC.

The J gene is TRBJ2-2, the V gene TRBV6-6, with 7 bases that match TRBD2. The V gene end was trimmed by 0 bases and the J gene end by 5 bases; junction bases not matched to a gene: 0. This CDR3 has 14 residues. Germline-derived CDR1 and CDR2 are MNHNY and SVGAGI (reference sequence). The DNA for the CDR3 is TGTGCCAGCAGTTACTCCGGGGGGACCGGGGAGCTGTTTTTT. Its protein product is CASSYSGGTGELFF.

The J gene is TRBJ2-2, the V gene TRBV10-3; tentative D call: TRBD2 (6 bases). Between the trimmed V and J ends, which lost 8 bases and 7 bases, there was a span of 11 bases. The CDR3 is 12 amino acids. Germline V lookup: CDR1 ENHRY, CDR2 SYGVKD. The CDR3 loop is CAISTSDGELFF. The CDR3, as DNA: TGTGCCATCTCGACTAGTGACGGGGAGCTGTTTTTT.

This clone was recorded only once. This rearrangement joins TRBV28 to TRBJ1-6, with TRBD1 matching 11 bases. From germline, CDR1 is MDHEN and CDR2 SYDVKM. The V segment lost 6 bases and the J segment 5 bases; nucleotides outside the gene matches: 6. The CDR3 length is 16 residues. This CDR3 is CASRVGDRGDNSPLHF. The CDR3 nucleotides read TGTGCCAGCAGGGTTGGGGACAGGGGGGATAATTCACCCCTCCACTTT.

V and J are TRBV10-3 and TRBJ2-7, with D maybe TRBD2 (5 bases). This CDR3 contains 15 residues. The germline CDR1 and CDR2 sequences are ENHRY and SYGVKD. V lost 3 bases, J lost 2 bases, and 14 bases lay in between. CDR3 residues: CAISDGDSGPYEQYF. CDR3 nucleotides: TGTGCCATCAGTGACGGGGATTCCGGTCCCTACGAGCAGTACTTC.

DNA of the CDR3: TGTGCCAGCTCACCGCTTAGCTCCTACGAGCAGTACTTC. This translates into CASSPLSSYEQYF. This chain joins TRBV18 and TRBJ2-7; D gene ambiguous. This CDR3 is built from 13 residues. CDR1 is KGHSH and CDR2 is LQKENI in the germline V gene. The V and J ends lost 3 bases and 0 bases respectively, with 6 bases between them.

The V and J genes are TRBV7-9 and TRBJ2-5; TRBD1 is a possible D gene (6 bases). V lost 1 base, J lost 4 bases, and 10 bases lay in between. CDR1 and CDR2 (germline): SEHNR, FQNEAQ (reference sequence). This CDR3 comprises 14 residues. CDR3 nucleotide sequence: TGTGCCAGCAGCTTAGGGACAGTATTAGAGACCCAGTACTTC. Its translation: CASSLGTVLETQYF.

The chain recombines TRBV5-4 with TRBJ1-2; perhaps TRBD1 as D (6 bases). CDR3 length equals 13 residues. Germline CDR1 and CDR2: SGHNT and YYREEE (reference sequence). V lost 0 bases, J lost 6 bases, and 9 bases lay in between. The CDR3 sequence is CASSLDRVDGYTF. The CDR3 DNA reads TGTGCCAGCAGCTTGGACAGGGTCGATGGCTACACCTTC.

This chain connects TRBV7-9 to TRBJ2-7; 9 bases align to TRBD2. CDR3 length: 13 residues. Germline lookup yields CDR1 SEHNR and CDR2 FQNEAQ (reference sequence). Unmatched junction bases numbered 2, after V lost 1 base and J lost 7 bases. CDR3 sequence reads: CASSLDSGGEQYF. The CDR3 nucleotides read TGTGCCAGCAGCTTAGATAGCGGGGGTGAGCAGTACTTC.

The chain is built from TRBV6-4 and TRBJ2-3, with a tentative D call TRBD2 (6 bases). The germline V and J ends were trimmed by 4 bases and 5 bases, with 10 bases remaining between them. This CDR3 has 13 residues. Per the germline V gene, CDR1 is MRHNA and CDR2 is SNTAGT. The CDR3 DNA is TGTGCCAGCAGTGCCCGGGGAGGAGATACGCAGTATTTT. This codes for CASSARGGDTQYF.

The chain links TRBV5-1 to TRBJ2-1, with D unclear. The ends were cut back, 1 base at V and 2 bases at J, with 10 bases in the middle. This CDR3 spans 15 amino acids. Germline CDR1 SGHRS, CDR2 YFSETQ. DNA of the CDR3: TGCGCCAGCAGCTTGATGCCAGGTCCCTACAATGAGCAGTTCTTC. Protein product: CASSLMPGPYNEQFF.

The chain recombines TRBV7-6 with TRBJ2-2; D is tentatively TRBD1 or TRBD2 (7 bases each). Trimming removed 4 bases at V and 4 bases at J, with 19 bases between. The CDR3 is made up of 17 amino acids. Germline CDR1 is SGHVS and CDR2 is FNYEAQ. The CDR3 spells CASSSQGGPLSTGELFF. The CDR3 nucleotides read TGTGCCAGCAGCTCCCAGGGGGGGCCCCTGTCCACCGGGGAGCTGTTTTTT.

This clone was counted a few times. The chain combines TRBV11-3 with TRBJ2-1; 7 bases match TRBD1. V gave up 4 bases and J gave up 9 bases; unmatched junction bases: 6. Germline values: CDR1 SGHNT, CDR2 YENEEA. The CDR3 loop spans 13 amino acids. The CDR3 protein is CASSYGTGVEQFF. The CDR3 nucleotides read TGTGCCAGCAGCTACGGCACAGGGGTTGAGCAGTTCTTC. The full variable domain, its missing parts supplied by reference TRBV11-3 and TRBJ2-1, is EAGVVQSPRYKIIEKKQPVAFWCNPISGHNTLYWYLQNLGQGPELLIRYENEEAVDDSQLPKDRFSAERLKGVDSTLKIQPAELGDSAVYLCASSYGTGVEQFFGPGTRLTVL.

The V gene is TRBV11-2, the J gene TRBJ1-3, with 9 bases identical to TRBD1. Germline loops: CDR1 SGHAT, CDR2 FQNNGV. J gave up 7 bases and V 1 base, and 5 bases lay outside the gene matches. The CDR3 extends over 15 amino acids. DNA of the CDR3: TGTGCCAGCAGCTTAGGCAACAGGGGGCTGAACACCATATATTTT. It is translated as CASSLGNRGLNTIYF.

The genes are TRBV6-5 and TRBJ2-7; 12 nucleotides line up with TRBD2. The CDR3 runs to 15 residues. With 6 bases clipped from V and 2 bases from J, the junction kept 5 bases outside the gene matches. Germline V lookup: CDR1 MNHEY, CDR2 SVGAGI. The CDR3 nucleotides read TGTGCCAGCAGCCGCTGGACTAGCGGGACCTACGAGCAGTACTTC. This encodes CASSRWTSGTYEQYF.

The rearrangement joins TRBV18 to TRBJ2-7; no reliable D call. Trimming took 0 bases from V and 0 from J, leaving 9 bases between them. Germline loops: CDR1 KGHSH, CDR2 LQKENI. This CDR3 comprises 15 residues. The CDR3 loop is CASSPPASSSYEQYF. For the CDR3, the DNA is TGTGCCAGCTCACCACCGGCGTCGAGCTCCTACGAGCAGTACTTC.

The chain's CDR3 is CASSEEGGQPQHF. CDR3 bases: TGTGCCAGCAGTGAAGAGGGGGGTCAGCCCCAGCATTTT. V is TRBV6-4 and J is TRBJ1-5, with a possible D match to TRBD1 (6 bases). CDR3 length: 13 residues. Trimming took 3 bases from V and 6 from J, leaving 9 bases between them. The germline CDR1 and CDR2 sequences are MRHNA and SNTAGT.

The V call is TRBV29-1, the J call TRBJ1-5; perhaps TRBD1 as D (6 bases). V lost 6 bases to trimming and J lost 2 bases, with 14 bases between them. The CDR3 covers 14 residues. Looked up from germline, CDR1 is SQVTM and CDR2 is ANQGSEA. For the CDR3, the DNA is TGCAGCGTGACCTCGACAGGACGCAATCAGCCCCAGCATTTT. Protein: CSVTSTGRNQPQHF. The full variable domain, completed using reference TRBV29-1 and TRBJ1-5, is SAVISQKPSRDICQRGTSLTIQCQVDSQVTMMFWYRQQPGQSLTLIATANQGSEATYESGFVIDKFPISRPNLTFSTLTVSNMSPEDSSIYLCSVTSTGRNQPQHFGDGTRLSIL.